The subject of this entry is one T cell receptor (beta chain). Its antigen is not known. This sample is drawn from a study of blood T cells in healthy people across ages. CDR3 length equals 14 residues. Germline CDR1 and CDR2: SGHRS and YFSETQ. V lost 0 bases and J 4 bases, leaving 10 bases between the germline ends. The study's findings and limits: Roughly linearly, TCR beta diversity per million T cells fell as age increased.

With a J-beta primer mix and a sample-barcoded 5' primer, a second PCR ran roughly 6 to 12 cycles. Researchers report that each sample yielded at least 2.5 million CDR3-containing paired-end reads. TCRdb passed the 5' RACE reads through MiXCR, listing each CDR3 protein once. There are 850,000 to 1,300,000 distinct CDR3 sequences in the sample; more than 40% occur only once, and 15% to 20% lies in the top ten. This receptor was identified in an older woman in good health. The gene calls are TRBV5-1 and TRBJ2-5, with unresolved D. Specimen: blood. This CDR3 reads CASSLVQVGETQYF. Written as DNA, the CDR3 is TGCGCCAGCAGCTTGGTTCAGGTGGGAGAGACCCAGTACTTC.